The 2 T cell receptor beta chains below all came from one sample that was sequenced in a study of kidney transplant recipient with SARS-CoV-2 infection. TCRdb reprocessed the reads via MiXCR and lists one record per CDR3 protein. This sample carries some 220,000 distinct CDR3 sequences, more than 25% of them seen once, and the ten largest clones take under 9.5%. Sequences were derived from a blood sample, sampled at baseline and on roughly day 120 from a kidney transplant recipient. The origin of the receptors is a young adult male patient who had COVID-19 and was a kidney transplant recipient. The T cells may come from the graft donor.

As regards this clonotype: Possible read error: a much larger clone is one base away. V and J are TRBV3-1 and TRBJ2-2; no clear D. The CDR3 runs to 18 residues. Germline V gene data show CDR1 as LGHDT and CDR2 as YNNKEL (reference sequence). Trimming cost V 5 bases and J 5 bases, with 24 bases left between them. The CDR3 loop is CASSCSPPISGLTGELFF. DNA for the CDR3: TGTGCCAGCAGCTGCTCTCCTCCCATTTCAGGCTTGACCGGGGAGCTGTTTTTT.

This clonotype was observed at least ten times. This chain joins TRBV28 and TRBJ2-3, with D tentatively TRBD2 (5 bases). The CDR3 has 16 amino acids. Trimming cost V 11 bases and J 7 bases, with 28 bases left between them. Germline V gene lookup returns CDR1 MDHEN and CDR2 SYDVKM. The CDR3 DNA sequence: TGTGCCGCATCAACGGGAAGCGTCGATCTTTTAAATACGCAGTATTTT. Encoded protein: CAASTGSVDLLNTQYF.